The next 16 T cell receptor beta chains were all read from a single sample in a study of OX40 agonist ivuxolimab in advanced cancers. Sequencing was performed with immunoSEQ multiplex PCR; in TCRdb, only in-frame clones are kept and a portion is missing. The sample has 50,000 to 65,000 clones, approximately 90% seen once. The specimen comprised CD4+ or CD8+ T cells sorted from blood, sampled in a trial of the OX40 agonist ivuxolimab. Receptors originate from an adult with an advanced solid tumor such as melanoma, head and neck, liver or kidney cancer.

The chain has TRBV7-9 and TRBJ2-5; D remains ambiguous. The CDR3 runs 16 residues. Per the germline V gene, CDR1 is SEHNR and CDR2 is FQNEAQ (reference sequence). The V and J ends lost 1 base and 2 bases respectively, with 14 bases between them. CDR3 coding DNA: TGTGCCAGCAGCTTAGGGGCCCAAGGGCCGCAAGAGACCCAGTACTTC. Translating it yields CASSLGAQGPQETQYF.

V usage is TRBV5-1 and J usage is TRBJ2-2; D unresolved. There are 14 residues in the CDR3. The V and J ends lost 0 bases and 1 base respectively, with 4 bases between them. Germline V gives CDR1 SGHRS, CDR2 YFSETQ. The chain's CDR3 is CASSLEGNTGELFF. The CDR3 nucleotides are TGCGCCAGCAGCTTGGAGGGGAACACCGGGGAGCTGTTTTTT.

The chain recombines TRBV2 with TRBJ2-2, with D possibly matching TRBD1 (6 bases). The germline CDR1 and CDR2 sequences are SNHLY and FYNNEI. V shed 5 bases and J shed 5 bases, with 9 bases lying between them. The CDR3 has 13 residues. CDR3 loop: CASSTQGTGELFF. In nucleotides, the CDR3 is TGTGCCAGCAGTACCCAGGGGACCGGGGAGCTGTTTTTT.

The rearrangement joins TRBV6-5 to TRBJ2-1; TRBD2 matches 9 bases. From germline, CDR1 is MNHEY and CDR2 SVGAGI. The ends lost 2 bases at V and 1 base at J; junction bases unmatched: 0. CDR3 size: 15 residues. As DNA, the CDR3 is TGTGCCAGCAGTTACGCGGGAGGGTCCTACAATGAGCAGTTCTTC. Translated, it gives CASSYAGGSYNEQFF.

This clone turned up a few times. The chain uses TRBV19 and TRBJ1-1; a weak D match, TRBD1 (6 bases). V gave up 5 bases and J gave up 5 bases, with 12 bases separating them. The CDR3 spans 13 residues. Germline assignment: CDR1 LNHDA and CDR2 SQIVND (reference sequence). CDR3 residues: CASSGKRGTEAFF. The CDR3 bases are TGTGCCAGTAGTGGCAAAAGGGGGACTGAAGCTTTCTTT.

The chain recombines TRBV6-5 with TRBJ1-1; 9 bases map to TRBD1. There are 15 residues in the CDR3. CDR1 and CDR2 from the germline V gene are MNHEY and SVGAGI. V was clipped by 2 bases and J by 5 bases; unmatched bases: 6. CDR3 sequence (DNA): TGTGCCAGCAGTTACACACAGGGGGCTGGGACTGAAGCTTTCTTT. It codes for CASSYTQGAGTEAFF.

This clone was detected once. The chain recombines TRBV5-1 with TRBJ2-7; the D gene is possibly TRBD1 (6 bases). Trimming took 5 bases from V and 3 from J, leaving 12 bases between them. The CDR3 spans 13 residues. CDR1 SGHRS and CDR2 YFSETQ come from the germline V gene. The CDR3 here is CASSRQDLYEQYF. For the CDR3, the DNA is TGCGCCAGCAGTCGACAGGATCTCTACGAGCAGTACTTC.

CDR3 sequence reads: CASRSNTGSNEKLFF. In nucleotides, the CDR3 is TGCGCCAGCAGATCAAATACAGGTTCCAATGAAAAACTGTTTTTT. The chain recombines TRBV5-1 with TRBJ1-4; tentatively, D is TRBD1 (5 bases). Germline CDR1 reads SGHRS; CDR2 reads YFSETQ. The CDR3 runs 15 residues. Trimming stripped 5 bases from V and 5 bases from J, with 16 bases between.

DNA of the CDR3: TGTGCCAGTAGTTTTGAGCGGGACAGCACAGATACGCAGTATTTT. Translating gives CASSFERDSTDTQYF. The chain recombines TRBV19 with TRBJ2-3; 7 bases are a match to TRBD2. Germline loops: CDR1 LNHDA, CDR2 SQIVND (reference sequence). V was clipped by 5 bases and J by 0 bases; unmatched bases: 5. This CDR3 is 15 amino acids long.

The chain is built from TRBV6-5 and TRBJ1-4, with a possible D match to TRBD1 (6 bases). This CDR3 is built from 13 residues. V was clipped by 5 bases and J by 5 bases, with 9 bases between them. Looked up from germline, CDR1 is MNHEY and CDR2 is SVGAGI. CDR3 sequence (DNA): TGTGCCAGCAGTAGTGGACAGAATGAAAAACTGTTTTTT. It translates to CASSSGQNEKLFF.

The gene calls are TRBV7-2 and TRBJ1-1; possible D gene TRBD1, 6 bases. Germline values: CDR1 SGHTA, CDR2 FQGNSA. V was cut by 1 base and J by 5 bases, with 8 bases left in between. The CDR3 runs to 13 residues. Here the CDR3 DNA reads TGTGCCAGCAGCTTAGACAGGGTAACTGAAGCTTTCTTT. Amino acids: CASSLDRVTEAFF.

This clone was detected a few times. V is TRBV11-3 and J is TRBJ1-1; the D gene is possibly TRBD1 (5 bases). CDR1 SGHNT and CDR2 YENEEA come from the germline V gene. V was clipped by 2 bases and J by 1 base, with 11 bases between them. This CDR3 has 15 amino acids. CDR3 nucleotide sequence: TGTGCCAGCAGCTTAATAAGGGGAAGGAACACTGAAGCTTTCTTT. Its protein product is CASSLIRGRNTEAFF.

J is TRBJ1-5 and V is TRBV6-6; 9 positions match TRBD1. This CDR3 contains 15 residues. J lost 3 bases, V lost 6 bases, and 6 bases had no gene match. Germline V gives CDR1 MNHNY, CDR2 SVGAGI (reference sequence). CDR3 bases: TGTGCCAGCAGCTCCGGGACAGGGTTCAATCAGCCCCAGCATTTT. As protein: CASSSGTGFNQPQHF.

The rearrangement joins TRBV28 to TRBJ1-2; D unresolved. This CDR3 region has 12 residues. The germline CDR1 and CDR2 sequences are MDHEN and SYDVKM. Trimming shortened V by 3 bases and J by 7 bases, and 9 bases separated the two germline ends. CDR3 in amino acids: CASSLDLGGYTF. The CDR3, as DNA: TGTGCCAGCAGTTTGGATTTAGGTGGCTACACCTTC.

The chain is built from TRBV11-2 and TRBJ2-1; no definite D call. The germline CDR1 and CDR2 sequences are SGHAT and FQNNGV. The germline V and J ends were trimmed by 4 bases and 10 bases, with 8 bases remaining between them. This CDR3 is 11 amino acids long. The CDR3 sequence is CASSWSYEQFF. CDR3 DNA: TGTGCCAGCAGCTGGTCTTACGAGCAGTTCTTC.

The chain couples TRBV28 to TRBJ2-3; 7 bases match TRBD2. The CDR3 contains 15 residues. Germline trimming cut 6 bases from V and 2 bases from J; bases unmatched to any gene: 8. Germline V CDR1 and CDR2: MDHEN, SYDVKM. CDR3 sequence reads: CASSLPSGLTDTQYF. In DNA form, the CDR3 reads TGTGCCAGCAGCCTTCCTAGCGGACTCACAGATACGCAGTATTTT.